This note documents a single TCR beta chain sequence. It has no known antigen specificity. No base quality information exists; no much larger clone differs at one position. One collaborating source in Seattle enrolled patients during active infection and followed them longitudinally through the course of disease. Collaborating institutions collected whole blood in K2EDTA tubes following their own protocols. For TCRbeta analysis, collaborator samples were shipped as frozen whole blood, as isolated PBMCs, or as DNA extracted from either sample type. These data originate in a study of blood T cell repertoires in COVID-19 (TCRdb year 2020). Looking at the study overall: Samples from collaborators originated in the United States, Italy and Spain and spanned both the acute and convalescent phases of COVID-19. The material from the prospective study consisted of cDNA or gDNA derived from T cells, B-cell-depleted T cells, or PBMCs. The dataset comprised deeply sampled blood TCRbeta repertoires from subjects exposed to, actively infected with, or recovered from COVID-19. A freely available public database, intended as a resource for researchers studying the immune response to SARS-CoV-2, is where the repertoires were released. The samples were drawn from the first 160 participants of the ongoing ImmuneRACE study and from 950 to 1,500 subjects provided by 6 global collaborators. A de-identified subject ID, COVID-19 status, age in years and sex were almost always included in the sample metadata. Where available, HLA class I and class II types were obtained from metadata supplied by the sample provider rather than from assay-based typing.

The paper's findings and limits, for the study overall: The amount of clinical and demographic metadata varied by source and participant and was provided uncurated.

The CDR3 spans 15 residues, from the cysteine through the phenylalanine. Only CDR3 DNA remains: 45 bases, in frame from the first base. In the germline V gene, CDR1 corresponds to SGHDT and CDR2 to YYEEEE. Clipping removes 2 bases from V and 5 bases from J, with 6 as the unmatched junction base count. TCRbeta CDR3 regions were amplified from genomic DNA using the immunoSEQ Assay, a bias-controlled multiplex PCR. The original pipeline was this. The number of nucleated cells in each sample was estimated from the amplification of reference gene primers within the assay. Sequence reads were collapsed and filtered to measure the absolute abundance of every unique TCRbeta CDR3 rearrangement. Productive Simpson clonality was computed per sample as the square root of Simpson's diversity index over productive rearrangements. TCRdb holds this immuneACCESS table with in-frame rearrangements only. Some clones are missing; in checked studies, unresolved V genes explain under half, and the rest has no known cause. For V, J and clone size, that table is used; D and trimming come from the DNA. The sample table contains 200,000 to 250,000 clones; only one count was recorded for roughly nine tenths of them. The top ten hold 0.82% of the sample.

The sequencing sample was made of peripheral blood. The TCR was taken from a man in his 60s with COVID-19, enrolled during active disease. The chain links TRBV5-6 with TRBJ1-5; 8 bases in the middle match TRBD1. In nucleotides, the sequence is TGTGCCAGCAGCTTTCGGGACAGGTGGCATCAGCCCCAGCATTTT. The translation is CASSFRDRWHQPQHF.